This T cell receptor beta chain was sequenced for a study of T-cell memory formation after mild COVID-19. Turning to the study itself: In these data, TCR clusters were largely donor specific.

Points from the study as a whole: CM and EM subsets held most contracting CD4+ clones; EMRA held CD8+ ones. Proof of SARS-CoV-2 specificity was absent for the second-wave clones that crested on day 37. Clones that contracted from day 15 to 85 had balanced CD4/CD8; later expanders were CD4+ biased.

Germline trimming cut 0 bases from V and 0 bases from J; bases unmatched to any gene: 3. The CDR3 length is 16 residues. Germline-derived CDR1 and CDR2 are SGHTA and FQGTGA. TCRdb re-derived calls from the 5' RACE reads in MiXCR, one entry per CDR3 protein. The sample holds approximately 150,000 distinct CDR3 sequences; roughly 15% are singletons and the top ten take around 14%. Of note for this clonotype: Its antigen is currently unknown.

Sequencing was done on a sample of PBMCs or a T cell subset sorted from them (not recorded which). The sequence derives from an adult woman who had mild COVID-19 (a few samples of this study predate the infection). Cell type and time point are not known. The chain recombines TRBV7-3 with TRBJ2-3; 7 nucleotides agree with TRBD1. CDR3 region: CASSLTGGLSTDTQYF. The CDR3 DNA is TGTGCCAGCAGCTTAACAGGGGGCCTTAGCACAGATACGCAGTATTTT.